This entry describes one T cell receptor (beta chain). This sample is drawn from a study of T cells of healthy individuals. TCRdb fed the 5' RACE reads into MiXCR, producing one record per CDR3 protein. The sample has some 100,000 distinct CDR3 sequences; approximately 16% are singletons. Looked up from germline, CDR1 is MDHEN and CDR2 is SYDVKM. The CDR3 loop spans 16 amino acids. The V end was cut by 5 bases, the J end by 6 bases, with 19 bases between. This clonotype was sampled from a human donor in good health. The genes are TRBV28 and TRBJ1-4; tentative D call: TRBD1 (5 bases). The CDR3 region is CASSPIDGLGDEKLFF. CDR3 nucleotides: TGTGCCAGCAGTCCCATAGACGGATTAGGGGATGAAAAACTGTTTTTT.